The rows below give T cell receptor beta chains drawn from one sample of a study of siplizumab effects on memory and regulatory T cells. Libraries were prepared by immunoSEQ multiplex PCR; TCRdb keeps only in-frame clonotypes and omits some of them. The table shows over 100,000 clones, with over 90% occurring only once. Sequencing was performed on Tregs sorted from blood. Receptors originate from a human donor in good health. The CDR3 runs from the conserved cysteine through the conserved F or W. The D gene is left open where the match is weak. Not all rows give a size; the values are once, few, many and, for expanded clones, a class.

V gene	D gene	clone size	CDR3 length	J gene	CDR3 DNA	CDR3 protein
TRBV5-6	-	-	16	TRBJ2-2	TGTGCCAGCAGCTTTCGAGGACATCAGGGGACCGGGGAGCTGTTTTTT	CASSFRGHQGTGELFF
TRBV7-9	-	-	13	TRBJ2-7	TGTGCCAGCAGCTTAGCGTACGGATACGAGCAGTACTTC	CASSLAYGYEQYF
TRBV6-1	-	-	15	TRBJ1-6	TGTGCCAGCAGTGAAGCGCGGAAGGGGAATACACCCCTCCACTTT	CASSEARKGNTPLHF
TRBV5-4	TRBD2	-	14	TRBJ2-5	TGTGCCAGCAGCTTCGGACTAGCGCAAGAGACCCAGTACTTC	CASSFGLAQETQYF
TRBV6-6	TRBD1	-	15	TRBJ2-7	TGTGCCAGCAGTTACTCGACAGGGAAAACTTACGAGCAGTACTTC	CASSYSTGKTYEQYF
TRBV11-3	-	-	15	TRBJ1-6	TGTGCCAGCAGCCCGGGGACGGGAACTCATTCACCCCTCCACTTT	CASSPGTGTHSPLHF
TRBV19	TRBD1	-	14	TRBJ2-7	TGTGCCAGTAGTATCAAGACAGGGCAATACGAGCAGTACTTC	CASSIKTGQYEQYF
TRBV19	-	once	17	TRBJ1-5	TGTGCCAGTAGTACCTGGACGGCGTCCTATAGCAATCAGCCCCAGCATTTT	CASSTWTASYSNQPQHF
TRBV19	TRBD2	once	15	TRBJ2-5	TGTGCCAGTACCCCCGAAGCGGGGCGTCCGGGGACCCAGTACTTC	CASTPEAGRPGTQYF
TRBV18	-	-	11	TRBJ2-1	TGTGCCAGCTCCCTTACCAATGAGCAGTTCTTC	CASSLTNEQFF
TRBV18	-	-	15	TRBJ1-4	TGTGCCAGCTCACCACGGCTAGGGACTAATGAAAAACTGTTTTTT	CASSPRLGTNEKLFF
TRBV15	TRBD1	-	14	TRBJ1-2	TGTGCCACCAGCAGTGGCGGGACAGCGTATGGCTACACCTTC	CATSSGGTAYGYTF
TRBV29-1	TRBD1	-	14	TRBJ1-2	TGCAGCGTTGAAGGGACAGGGGGCGTCTATGGCTACACCTTC	CSVEGTGGVYGYTF
TRBV4-1	-	-	14	TRBJ1-1	TGCGCCAGCAGCCGATATTGGACAGCCACTGAAGCTTTCTTT	CASSRYWTATEAFF
TRBV5-4	-	once	12	TRBJ1-2	TGTGCCAGCAGCTTAGAGCAGTGGGGCTACACCTTC	CASSLEQWGYTF
TRBV7-2	-	-	14	TRBJ2-7	TGTGCCAGCAGACCTCGTGGGGGCCTATACGAGCAGTACTTC	CASRPRGGLYEQYF
TRBV4-1	-	-	18	TRBJ1-3	TGCGCCAGCAGCCAAGAATTACGGAGGAGGGTAGCTGGAAACACCATATATTTT	CASSQELRRRVAGNTIYF
TRBV5-6	-	-	14	TRBJ1-3	TGTGCCAGCAGCTTGGAATGGGCTGGAAACACCATATATTTT	CASSLEWAGNTIYF
TRBV9	-	-	15	TRBJ2-3	TGTGCCAGCAGCCAGGGACCGCCTAGCACAGATACGCAGTATTTT	CASSQGPPSTDTQYF
TRBV7-6	TRBD2	-	14	TRBJ2-7	TGTGCCAGCAGCCCTTTAGCGGGAGGTTACGAGCAGTACTTC	CASSPLAGGYEQYF
TRBV7-3	-	once	14	TRBJ2-2	TGTGCCAGCAGCATCACTAGGGATGCCGGGGAGCTGTTTTTT	CASSITRDAGELFF
TRBV5-6	TRBD1	-	16	TRBJ2-7	TGTGCCAGCAGCTTGCGCAGGACAGGGGGCTCCTACGAGCAGTACTTC	CASSLRRTGGSYEQYF
TRBV5-1	-	-	12	TRBJ2-2	TGCGCCAGCACCTTGGGTACCGGGGAGCTGTTTTTT	CASTLGTGELFF
TRBV9	TRBD2	-	16	TRBJ2-1	TGTGCCAGCAGCCCCCGTGGGGGGGGGAGCCGCAATGAGCAGTTCTTC	CASSPRGGGSRNEQFF
TRBV2	-	-	13	TRBJ1-1	TGTGCCAGCACCACGGCAGGGATTCCTGAAGCTTTCTTT	CASTTAGIPEAFF
TRBV18	TRBD2	-	17	TRBJ2-7	TGTGCCAGCTCACCGGGTGCTTGGACTAGCGGAACCTACGAGCAGTACTTC	CASSPGAWTSGTYEQYF
TRBV10-3	TRBD2	-	15	TRBJ2-1	TGTGCCATCAGTCCCCGGACTAGCGACTACAATGAGCAGTTCTTC	CAISPRTSDYNEQFF
TRBV19	-	-	13	TRBJ1-3	TGTGCCAGTAGTATTATCTCTGGAAACACCATATATTTT	CASSIISGNTIYF
TRBV15	TRBD1	-	13	TRBJ1-2	TGTGCCACCAGCAGAGTAGGGGGCAGGGGCTACACCTTC	CATSRVGGRGYTF
TRBV18	TRBD1	-	14	TRBJ2-1	TGTGCCAGCTCACGAGGACAGGGTACTAATGAGCAGTTCTTC	CASSRGQGTNEQFF
TRBV5-1	-	-	11	TRBJ2-1	TGCGCCAGCAGACAGGGTTTTAGGCAGTTCTTC	CASRQGFRQFF
TRBV7-2	TRBD1	-	15	TRBJ2-7	TGTGCCAGCAGGCCTCAGGCAGGGGGCATCTACGAGCAGTACTTC	CASRPQAGGIYEQYF
TRBV6-6	-	-	15	TRBJ1-5	TGTGCCAGCGGAGACGGGGGGAAAGGGAATCAGCCCCAGCATTTT	CASGDGGKGNQPQHF
TRBV9	-	-	15	TRBJ1-4	TGTGCCAGCAGCGCCGGGACAAGAACTAATGAAAAACTGTTTTTT	CASSAGTRTNEKLFF
TRBV5-4	TRBD1	few	15	TRBJ2-7	TGTGCCAGCAGCTTGTTGGCAGGGGGCATCCACGAGCAGTACTTC	CASSLLAGGIHEQYF